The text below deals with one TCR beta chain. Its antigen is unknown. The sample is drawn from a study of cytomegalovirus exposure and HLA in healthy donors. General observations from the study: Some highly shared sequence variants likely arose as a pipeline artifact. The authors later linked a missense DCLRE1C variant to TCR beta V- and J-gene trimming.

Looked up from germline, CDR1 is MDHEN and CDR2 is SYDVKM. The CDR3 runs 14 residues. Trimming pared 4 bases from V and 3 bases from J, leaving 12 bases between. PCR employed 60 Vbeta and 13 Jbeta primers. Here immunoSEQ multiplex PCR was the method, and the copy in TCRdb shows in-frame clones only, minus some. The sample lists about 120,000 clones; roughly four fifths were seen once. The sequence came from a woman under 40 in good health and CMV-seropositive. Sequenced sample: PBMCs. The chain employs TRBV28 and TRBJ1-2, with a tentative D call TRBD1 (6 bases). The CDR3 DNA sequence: TGTGCCAGCAGTTCTGGACAGTGGGACTATGGCTACACCTTC. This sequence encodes CASSSGQWDYGYTF.